The 30 T cell receptor beta chains reported below all come from one sample, sequenced in a study of cytomegalovirus exposure and HLA in healthy donors. PCR was performed using 60 Vbeta and 13 Jbeta primers. Sequenced by immunoSEQ multiplex PCR; TCRdb stores in-frame clones only, minus some. The sample includes roughly 120,000 clones, around four fifths seen only once; the top ten take about 1.8%. Sequenced: PBMCs. Receptors originate from a man in his forties or fifties in good health and CMV-seronegative.

V is TRBV6-5 and J is TRBJ2-5; tentative D call: TRBD2 (6 bases). CDR1 MNHEY and CDR2 SVGAGI come from the germline V gene. V shed 7 bases and J shed 2 bases, with 17 bases lying between them. The CDR3 has 15 residues. The chain's CDR3 is CASKLGGVHQETQYF. CDR3 sequence (DNA): TGTGCCAGCAAACTCGGAGGGGTCCATCAAGAGACCCAGTACTTC.

J is TRBJ1-4 and V is TRBV28; weak D call: TRBD1 (5 bases). CDR3 length: 15 amino acids. Per germline, CDR1 MDHEN and CDR2 SYDVKM. The V end was cut by 2 bases, the J end by 7 bases, with 14 bases between. In DNA, the CDR3 is TGTGCCAGCAGTTTAACGGGAGCAGGGCCTGAAAAACTGTTTTTT. This gives the protein CASSLTGAGPEKLFF.

The chain recombines TRBV5-5 with TRBJ1-6; no firm D call. The CDR3 length is 13 residues. Trimming shortened V by 1 base and J by 10 bases, and 9 bases separated the two germline ends. The germline CDR1 and CDR2 sequences are SGHKS and YYEKEE (reference sequence). The CDR3 DNA reads TGTGCCAGCAGCTTGTTAGAGAGGTCACCCCTCCACTTT. Its protein product is CASSLLERSPLHF. The whole variable domain, remainder taken from reference TRBV5-5 and TRBJ1-6, is DAGVTQSPTHLIKTRGQQVTLRCSPISGHKSVSWYQQVLGQGPQFIFQYYEKEERGRGNFPDRFSARQFPNYSSELNVNALLLGDSALYLCASSLLERSPLHFGNGTRLTVT.

J is TRBJ2-4 and V is TRBV6-5; perhaps TRBD2 as D (6 bases). CDR3 length equals 11 residues. V was shortened by 5 bases and J by 12 bases, with 11 bases between the two germline ends. Germline-derived CDR1 and CDR2 are MNHEY and SVGAGI. CDR3 residues: CASSPGDSQYF. CDR3 bases: TGTGCCAGCAGTCCGGGAGACAGTCAGTACTTC.

The CDR3 loop reads CASRTSGYNEQFF. CDR3 DNA: TGTGCCAGCCGGACTAGCGGGTACAATGAGCAGTTCTTC. The chain combines TRBV19 with TRBJ2-1; TRBD2 matches 11 bases. This CDR3 has 13 residues. Trimming cost V 9 bases and J 4 bases; bases outside gene matches: 2. The germline V gene has CDR1 LNHDA and CDR2 SQIVND (reference sequence).

This chain links TRBV7-8 with TRBJ1-2; D unclear. V lost 3 bases, J lost 2 bases, and 13 bases lay in between. Germline-derived CDR1 and CDR2 are SGHVS and FQNEAQ. The CDR3 covers 15 residues. Here the CDR3 reads CASSFSSNLNYGYTF. The CDR3 region has the DNA TGTGCCAGCAGCTTTTCCTCGAACCTAAACTATGGCTACACCTTC.

This rearrangement joins TRBV30 to TRBJ1-1; D is uncertain. The CDR3 covers 13 residues. V dropped 2 bases and J dropped 0 bases, with 7 bases sitting between them. CDR1 and CDR2 from the germline V gene are GTSNPN and SVGIG (reference sequence). The CDR3 is CAWSLQVNTEAFF. The DNA of the CDR3 is TGTGCCTGGAGTCTGCAGGTGAACACTGAAGCTTTCTTT.

The chain recombines TRBV5-5 with TRBJ1-5, with D hard to call. The V gene's germline CDR1 is SGHKS and CDR2 YYEKEE (reference sequence). Trimming removed 1 base at V and 1 base at J, with 6 bases between. The CDR3 is made up of 14 amino acids. The CDR3 region is CASSLRPSNQPQHF. As DNA, the CDR3 is TGTGCCAGCAGCTTGCGTCCGAGCAATCAGCCCCAGCATTTT.

This clone was seen only once. The rearrangement links TRBV6-6 to TRBJ1-1; D is ambiguous. Germline V gene data show CDR1 as MNHNY and CDR2 as SVGAGI (reference sequence). The CDR3 is made up of 11 amino acids. V lost 6 bases to trimming and J lost 5 bases, with 7 bases between them. The CDR3 loop is CASRIGTEAFF. The CDR3 DNA sequence: TGTGCCAGCAGGATCGGGACTGAAGCTTTCTTT.

This chain joins TRBV5-1 and TRBJ1-2, with 7 bases lining up with TRBD1. V lost 5 bases and J lost 4; bases outside the gene matches: 11. Germline assignment: CDR1 SGHRS and CDR2 YFSETQ. The CDR3 contains 15 residues. CDR3 in amino acids: CASRHPGQTLYGYTF. CDR3 in DNA: TGCGCCAGCAGGCACCCGGGACAGACACTCTATGGCTACACCTTC.

This chain uses TRBV6-5 with TRBJ2-7, with 9 bases matching TRBD1. V was pared by 6 bases and J by 3 bases, with 6 bases of the junction left unmatched. This CDR3 is 14 amino acids long. The germline gives CDR1 MNHEY, CDR2 SVGAGI. DNA for the CDR3: TGTGCCAGCAGAAGGGACAGGGTGGTCTACGAGCAGTACTTC. Translated, it gives CASRRDRVVYEQYF.

This chain joins TRBV7-2 and TRBJ1-3; D unresolved. V dropped 5 bases and J dropped 9 bases, with 17 bases sitting between them. From germline, CDR1 is SGHTA and CDR2 FQGNSA. CDR3 size: 14 residues. The chain's CDR3 is CASSLSRQAGTIYF. CDR3 bases: TGTGCCAGCAGCCTCTCAAGACAAGCGGGCACCATATATTTT.

This clone was seen only once. The rearrangement uses TRBV4-3 and TRBJ1-1; 7 bases agree with TRBD1. The CDR3 sequence is 14 residues long. V was pared by 5 bases and J by 1 base, with 4 bases of the junction left unmatched. Germline values: CDR1 LGHNA, CDR2 YSLEER. Here the CDR3 reads CASSMGQRNTEAFF. As DNA, the CDR3 is TGCGCCAGCAGCATGGGACAGAGGAACACTGAAGCTTTCTTT.

The V gene is TRBV11-2, the J gene TRBJ2-5; 12 nucleotides align to TRBD1. V lost 2 bases and J lost 5; bases outside the gene matches: 6. This CDR3 comprises 16 residues. CDR1 is SGHAT, CDR2 FQNNGV, per germline. CDR3 sequence: CASSLTVGTGGETQYF. The DNA of the CDR3 is TGTGCCAGCAGCTTAACTGTCGGGACAGGGGGCGAGACCCAGTACTTC.

About this clone: Relative to the germline gene, one junction end is altered; a read error may explain this. Written as DNA, the CDR3 is TGTGCCAGCCATCCGGGGGGGGCCAACGGCCTGACTTTC. This codes for CASHPGGANGLTF. This chain links TRBV6-1 with TRBJ2-6; 8 nucleotides agree with TRBD2. CDR3 length: 13 residues. Germline V CDR1 and CDR2: MNHNS, SASEGT.

The chain couples TRBV4-1 to TRBJ1-4; 9 bases match TRBD1. V lost 0 bases and J lost 5; bases outside the gene matches: 10. Germline CDR1 and CDR2: MGHRA and YSYEKL. The CDR3 is made up of 18 amino acids. The CDR3 spells CASSQDRLGTGINEKLFF. The CDR3 nucleotides are TGCGCCAGCAGCCAAGATCGGTTGGGGACAGGGATAAATGAAAAACTGTTTTTT.

This chain connects TRBV4-3 to TRBJ2-1, with 8 bases fitting TRBD2. From germline, CDR1 is LGHNA and CDR2 YSLEER. The junction had 4 bases not matched to a gene; V was cut back by 0 bases and J by 0 bases. CDR3 length: 17 residues. The CDR3 sequence: CASSQDEGTSSYNEQFF. Written as DNA, the CDR3 is TGCGCCAGCAGCCAAGATGAGGGGACTAGCTCCTACAATGAGCAGTTCTTC.

This chain uses TRBV5-1 with TRBJ1-1; the match to TRBD1 covers 8 bases. The CDR3 runs to 15 residues. V dropped 0 bases and J dropped 3; count of bases not matched to a gene: 4. Germline CDR1 SGHRS, CDR2 YFSETQ. The CDR3 DNA reads as TGCGCCAGCAGCTTGGCCGCAGGGGGCGACACTGAAGCTTTCTTT. It translates to CASSLAAGGDTEAFF.

This chain connects TRBV10-3 to TRBJ2-7; 9 bases line up with TRBD2. V was pared by 6 bases and J by 3 bases, with 9 bases of the junction left unmatched. Germline V gives CDR1 ENHRY, CDR2 SYGVKD. This CDR3 is built from 15 residues. Written as DNA, the CDR3 is TGTGCCATCAGAGGTTCCGGGACTAGCAGCTACGAGCAGTACTTC. Encoded protein: CAIRGSGTSSYEQYF.

The J gene is TRBJ2-3, the V gene TRBV6-1; a weak D match, TRBD1 (5 bases). The CDR3 is 17 residues long. The V gene lost 3 bases and the J gene lost 8 bases, with 24 bases spanning the gap. Germline V gives CDR1 MNHNS, CDR2 SASEGT. CDR3 coding DNA: TGTGCCAGCAGTGACCTGGGGCTATCCAACATTGGTGGTACGCAGTATTTT. It specifies CASSDLGLSNIGGTQYF.

This clone was seen more than once but under ten times. The chain joins TRBV21-1 to TRBJ1-4; no check of the table's D call, TRBD1, against the DNA was made. TRBV21-1 corresponds to a pseudogene. The CDR3 covers 16 residues. The CDR3 sequence: CASSKSAGQGGEKLFF. CDR3 DNA sequence: TGTGCCAGCAGCAAAAGTGCGGGACAGGGAGGTGAAAAACTGTTTTTT.

V gene TRBV21-1 combines with J gene TRBJ2-5; no check of the table's D call, TRBD2, against the DNA was made. TRBV21-1 is described as a pseudogene. CDR3 length: 18 amino acids. CDR3 sequence reads: CASAPGDETSGPQETQYF. For the CDR3, the DNA is TGTGCCAGCGCTCCGGGCGACGAGACTAGCGGACCCCAAGAGACCCAGTACTTC.

Here the CDR3 DNA reads TGTGCCAGCAGTTTGGGGGCTCGGGGCCCCCAGCATTTT. Translation: CASSLGARGPQHF. The V call is TRBV28, the J call TRBJ1-5; D may be TRBD1 (6 bases). From germline, CDR1 is MDHEN and CDR2 SYDVKM. V lost 3 bases and J lost 10, with 13 bases in between. This CDR3 is 13 amino acids long.

The genes are TRBV5-1 and TRBJ2-1; D unresolved. The CDR3 has 14 amino acids. V lost 2 bases and J lost 8, with 14 bases in between. Germline CDR1 is SGHRS and CDR2 is YFSETQ. The CDR3: CASSLIPSPHEQFF. The CDR3, as DNA: TGCGCCAGCAGCTTAATCCCTAGTCCCCATGAGCAGTTCTTC.

Comment on this clone: A junction end diverges from the germline sequence, so it may reflect a read error. J is TRBJ2-6 and V is TRBV6-1, with 7 bases fitting TRBD1. This CDR3 spans 17 amino acids. Germline V gene lookup returns CDR1 MNHNS and CDR2 SASEGT. CDR3 nucleotide sequence: TGTGCCAGCAGTGAATTACAGGGGCGCTCTGGGGCCAACGGCCTGACTTTC. Translated: CASSELQGRSGANGLTF.

The V and J genes are TRBV7-2 and TRBJ2-4; TRBD2 is a possible D gene (6 bases). The V end was cut by 4 bases, the J end by 7 bases, with 17 bases between. This CDR3 has 15 amino acids. CDR1 is SGHTA and CDR2 is FQGNSA in the germline V gene. CDR3 in DNA: TGTGCCAGCAGCTCCCAGGGCGGGATGGGTAACATTCAGTACTTC. Its protein is CASSSQGGMGNIQYF.

This chain joins TRBV6-5 and TRBJ2-3; 9 bases are a match to TRBD1. The CDR3 totals 14 residues. Germline values: CDR1 MNHEY, CDR2 SVGAGI. Unmatched junction bases numbered 3, after V lost 2 bases and J lost 6 bases. CDR3 nucleotide sequence: TGTGCCAGCAGTTACCCGGACAGGGGTGATACGCAGTATTTT. Its protein is CASSYPDRGDTQYF.

The chain links TRBV29-1 to TRBJ1-1, with TRBD1 as a possible D gene (6 bases). The germline CDR1 and CDR2 sequences are SQVTM and ANQGSEA. The CDR3 covers 14 residues. The germline V and J ends were trimmed by 4 bases and 2 bases, with 14 bases remaining between them. DNA for the CDR3: TGCAGCGTTGTGAAGGACAGTTCTAACACTGAAGCTTTCTTT. Encoded protein: CSVVKDSSNTEAFF.

In nucleotides, the CDR3 is TGTGCCAGCAGCTTGGAAGGGGGTAAAAGTCAGCCCCAGCATTTT. Translating it yields CASSLEGGKSQPQHF. The V gene is TRBV5-5, the J gene TRBJ1-5; D might be TRBD1 (6 bases). The V end was cut by 0 bases, the J end by 6 bases, with 13 bases between. Germline assignment: CDR1 SGHKS and CDR2 YYEKEE (reference sequence). This CDR3 comprises 15 residues.

The CDR3 coding sequence is TGTGCCAGCAGCTTTCCAGCAGGCCATTACGAGCAGTACTTC. This translates into CASSFPAGHYEQYF. The J gene is TRBJ2-7, the V gene TRBV7-9, with unresolved D. Germline V gene data show CDR1 as SEHNR and CDR2 as FQNEAQ (reference sequence). Between the trimmed V and J ends, which lost 3 bases and 4 bases, there was a span of 13 bases. The CDR3 length is 14 residues.